A selection of T cell receptor beta chains follows, all from one sample in a study of identical twins. TCRdb re-analysed the 5' RACE reads in MiXCR, keeping a single row per CDR3 protein. Of roughly 720,000 distinct CDR3 sequences in the sample, 15% to 20% were seen once. The same data also contributed to another study, on T cells expressing NK-cell markers.

The sample comprised PBMCs. These receptors were collected from a woman aged 18-29 years in good health. CDR3s include the opening cysteine and the closing phenylalanine or tryptophan. Fields, in order: D gene, V gene, J gene, clone size, CDR3 length, CDR3 protein, CDR3 DNA. A D gene is named only where the DNA matches it firmly. Size values are once, few and many counts, or a class for expanded clones, and some rows have none.

>.|TRBV5-5|TRBJ2-1|.|14
CASSRDTAYNEQFF
TGTGCCAGCAGCAGGGATACAGCTTACAATGAGCAGTTCTTC
>.|TRBV20-1|TRBJ2-1|many|15
CSHMNGESSYNEQFF
TGCAGTCATATGAATGGAGAGAGCTCCTACAATGAGCAGTTCTTC
>.|TRBV7-9|TRBJ1-4|few|14
CASSDVAQGEKLFF
TGTGCCAGCAGCGACGTGGCTCAAGGGGAAAAACTGTTTTTT
>.|TRBV6-1|TRBJ1-1|few|14
CASSRGLPNTEAFF
TGTGCCAGCAGTAGGGGCCTGCCGAACACTGAAGCTTTCTTT
>.|TRBV30|TRBJ2-1|.|14
CAWSSYGESNEQFF
TGTGCCTGGAGTAGTTATGGGGAATCCAATGAGCAGTTCTTC
>TRBD2|TRBV25-1|TRBJ2-1|few|16
CASSETSAGGYNEQFF
TGTGCCAGCAGTGAAACCTCGGCGGGGGGGTACAATGAGCAGTTCTTC
>.|TRBV7-9|TRBJ2-2|.|11
CASSREGWLFF
TGTGCCAGCAGCCGTGAGGGTTGGCTGTTTTTT
>.|TRBV11-3|TRBJ2-1|.|13
CASSQQTDNEQFF
TGTGCCAGCAGCCAACAGACGGACAACGAGCAGTTCTTC
>.|TRBV10-3|TRBJ2-1|.|15
CAAAQGERTSYEQFF
TGTGCCGCGGCCCAGGGCGAGCGGACGTCCTATGAGCAGTTCTTC
>TRBD2|TRBV6-5|TRBJ2-7|few|15
CASSYYLAGSYEQYF
TGTGCCAGCAGTTACTATCTAGCGGGCTCCTACGAGCAGTACTTC
>.|TRBV6-6|TRBJ2-3|.|13
CASSRSSVDTQYF
TGTGCCAGCAGTCGTTCTAGCGTAGATACGCAGTATTTT
>TRBD1|TRBV7-9|TRBJ1-1|few|15
CASATRGTMNTEAFF
TGTGCCAGCGCAACCAGGGGGACCATGAACACTGAAGCTTTCTTT
>TRBD1|TRBV15|TRBJ2-3|.|16
CATSGSTGEEADTQYF
TGTGCCACCAGCGGATCGACAGGGGAGGAAGCAGATACGCAGTATTTT
>.|TRBV10-2|TRBJ1-4|.|14
CASSEESTNEKLFF
TGCGCCAGCAGTGAGGAGTCAACTAATGAAAAACTGTTTTTT
>.|TRBV7-2|TRBJ2-2|many|13
CASSNREAGELFF
TGTGCCAGCAGCAACAGGGAGGCCGGGGAGCTGTTTTTT
>.|TRBV6-1|TRBJ2-5|.|13
CASSGQLKETQYF
TGTGCCAGCAGCGGGCAGCTTAAAGAGACCCAGTACTTC
>TRBD1|TRBV20-1|TRBJ2-5|few|16
CSAERQGFVLRETQYF
TGCAGTGCTGAGAGACAGGGGTTCGTGTTGAGAGAGACCCAGTACTTC
>TRBD1|TRBV6-1|TRBJ1-2|few|14
CASRRDRGIYGYTF
TGTGCCAGCAGAAGGGACAGGGGAATCTATGGCTACACCTTC
>TRBD2|TRBV6-1|TRBJ2-3|.|16
CALQRGISLDTDTQYF
TGTGCCCTACAGCGGGGTATCAGTCTAGACACAGATACGCAGTATTTT
>TRBD2|TRBV12-3/TRBV12-4|TRBJ2-7|.|15
CASSRSGVGSYEQYF
TGTGCCAGCAGCCGTAGCGGGGTTGGGTCCTACGAGCAGTACTTC
>.|TRBV3-1|TRBJ2-7|few|14
CASSRTETPYGQYF
TGTGCCAGCAGCCGGACGGAGACTCCTTACGGGCAGTACTTC
>.|TRBV28|TRBJ2-3|.|14
CASSSTGWTDTQYF
TGTGCCAGCAGTTCGACAGGATGGACAGATACGCAGTATTTT
>.|TRBV20-1|TRBJ2-5|.|14
CSARVPGQIETQYF
TGCAGTGCTAGAGTCCCGGGACAAATTGAGACCCAGTACTTC
>.|TRBV12-3/TRBV12-4|TRBJ1-2|.|14
CASSSPETFYGYTF
TGTGCCAGCAGTTCCCCAGAGACCTTCTATGGCTACACCTTC
>.|TRBV9|TRBJ2-5|.|16
CASSLPVAGHSETQYF
TGTGCCAGCAGCCTCCCCGTTGCAGGGCATTCGGAGACCCAGTACTTC
>.|TRBV7-2|TRBJ2-3|.|14
CASSYSYSTDTQYF
TGTGCCAGCAGCTATTCGTACAGCACAGATACGCAGTATTTT
>TRBD2|TRBV6-2/TRBV6-3|TRBJ2-2|.|19
CASSRGTSGPFTNTGELFF
TGTGCCAGCAGTCGAGGGACTAGCGGTCCTTTTACGAACACCGGGGAGCTGTTTTTT
>.|TRBV10-3|TRBJ1-4|.|13
CAITPGAGEKLFF
TGTGCCATCACCCCGGGGGCAGGTGAAAAACTGTTTTTT
>.|TRBV5-1|TRBJ2-3|.|14
CASRIGGTADTQYF
TGCGCCAGCAGAATCGGGGGGACAGCAGATACGCAGTATTTT
>.|TRBV4-3|TRBJ2-1|.|16
CASSQAPQGVGNEQFF
TGCGCCAGCAGCCAAGCGCCCCAGGGTGTCGGGAATGAGCAGTTCTTC
>.|TRBV20-1|TRBJ2-5|few|14
CSARDGAAQETQYF
TGCAGTGCTAGAGATGGGGCAGCCCAAGAGACCCAGTACTTC
>TRBD1|TRBV7-9|TRBJ2-1|.|12
CASSLVGTDPFF
TGTGCCAGCAGCTTAGTAGGGACAGACCCGTTCTTC
>TRBD1|TRBV5-1|TRBJ2-5|few|14
CASSFRDSQETQYF
TGCGCCAGCAGCTTCCGGGACAGCCAAGAGACCCAGTACTTC
>.|TRBV4-1|TRBJ2-2|.|17
CASSHGIFTGNTGELFF
TGCGCCAGCAGCCACGGAATTTTTACAGGGAACACCGGGGAGCTGTTTTTT
>.|TRBV3-1|TRBJ1-6|few|14
CASSRSVGGSPLHF
TGTGCCAGCAGCCGGTCCGTGGGTGGTTCACCCCTCCACTTT
>TRBD1|TRBV12-3/TRBV12-4|TRBJ2-2|few|14
CASTADRGGGELFF
TGTGCCAGCACCGCGGACAGGGGAGGAGGGGAGCTGTTTTTT
>.|TRBV20-1|TRBJ2-3|many|13
CSARWAETDTQYF
TGCAGTGCTAGGTGGGCAGAAACAGATACGCAGTATTTT
>TRBD1|TRBV7-6|TRBJ2-7|few|15
CASSSMQGDHHEQYF
TGTGCCAGCAGCTCGATGCAGGGGGATCACCACGAGCAGTACTTC
>TRBD2|TRBV5-1|TRBJ2-7|few|18
CASSLGVRTSGREYEQYF
TGCGCCAGCAGCTTGGGGGTTCGGACAAGCGGGAGAGAGTACGAGCAGTACTTC
>.|TRBV7-2|TRBJ1-1|.|13
CASSLVGVGEAFF
TGTGCCAGCAGCTTAGTAGGGGTGGGTGAAGCTTTCTTT
>.|TRBV29-1|TRBJ2-5|.|13
CSVMTRGRETQYF
TGCAGCGTAATGACTAGGGGGAGGGAGACCCAGTACTTC
>.|TRBV12-3/TRBV12-4|TRBJ2-7|.|16
CASSLGGHSAGYEQYF
TGTGCCAGCAGTCTCGGCGGGCATTCCGCAGGGTACGAGCAGTACTTC
>.|TRBV6-1|TRBJ2-6|.|18
CASSEEVGGSSGANVLTF
TGTGCCAGCAGTGAAGAGGTGGGCGGAAGCTCTGGGGCCAACGTCCTGACTTTC
>TRBD1|TRBV7-2|TRBJ1-5|.|14
CASSTYRGHQPQHF
TGTGCCAGCAGCACTTACAGGGGTCATCAGCCCCAGCATTTT
>.|TRBV25-1|TRBJ2-5|few|14
CASSEYLAEETQYF
TGTGCCAGCAGTGAATATTTAGCGGAAGAGACCCAGTACTTC
>.|TRBV6-2/TRBV6-3|TRBJ1-6|few|16
CASSARRSSYNSPLHF
TGTGCCAGCAGTGCTCGACGGAGCTCCTATAATTCACCCCTCCACTTT
>TRBD2|TRBV24-1|TRBJ2-1|few|17
CATSDPTSGSSYNEQFF
TGTGCCACCAGTGATCCGACTAGCGGGAGCTCCTACAATGAGCAGTTCTTC
>.|TRBV4-3|TRBJ2-3|once|15
CASSQVEGGGFTQYF
TGCGCCAGCAGCCAAGTCGAGGGAGGCGGGTTTACGCAGTATTTT
>.|TRBV5-1|TRBJ1-6|few|15
CASTPTAGQNSPLHF
TGCGCCAGCACCCCGACGGCAGGGCAGAATTCACCCCTCCACTTT
>TRBD2|TRBV5-4|TRBJ2-7|few|14
CASSLTSGGSEQYF
TGTGCCAGCAGCCTTACTAGCGGGGGGTCCGAGCAGTACTTC
>.|TRBV7-2|TRBJ2-5|.|15
CASSTQTSRQETQYF
TGTGCCAGCAGCACGCAAACTAGCAGACAAGAGACCCAGTACTTC
>.|TRBV6-2/TRBV6-3|TRBJ2-7|few|11
CASTIAYEQYF
TGTGCCAGCACCATAGCCTACGAGCAGTACTTC
>.|TRBV6-2/TRBV6-3|TRBJ2-7|.|13
CASSYAGRNEQYF
TGTGCCAGCAGTTACGCGGGCCGAAACGAGCAGTACTTC
>.|TRBV3-1|TRBJ2-7|few|14
CASSQAGATYEQYF
TGTGCCAGCAGCCAAGCGGGGGCGACCTACGAGCAGTACTTC
>.|TRBV18|TRBJ2-7|.|15
CASSPNRGSSYEQYF
TGTGCCAGCTCACCAAACCGGGGGAGCTCCTACGAGCAGTACTTC
>.|TRBV5-5|TRBJ1-1|many|17
CASSLYGGLWENTEAFF
TGTGCCAGCAGCTTGTACGGCGGTTTATGGGAGAACACTGAAGCTTTCTTT
>.|TRBV3-1|TRBJ1-6|few|15
CASSQVGGWMSPLHF
TGTGCCAGCAGCCAAGTTGGGGGTTGGATGTCACCCCTCCACTTT
>.|TRBV30|TRBJ2-6|.|19
CAWSAGTARLGYGANVLTF
TGTGCCTGGAGTGCTGGGACAGCCAGACTAGGCTATGGGGCCAACGTCCTGACTTTC
>.|TRBV10-3|TRBJ1-2|few|13
CAITRGVGYGYTF
TGTGCCATCACCCGGGGCGTCGGGTATGGCTACACCTTC
>TRBD1|TRBV5-1|TRBJ2-1|.|16
CASSPGDRSFYNEQFF
TGCGCCAGCAGCCCTGGGGACAGGAGTTTTTACAATGAGCAGTTCTTC